This T cell receptor beta chain was observed in a study of CD8+CD57+ T cells in acquired aplastic anemia. The CDR3 is 15 residues long. Germline V gene sequence: CDR1 MGHDK, CDR2 SYGVNS. V lost 6 bases to trimming and J lost 0 bases, with 12 bases between them. Sequenced patients had shown CD8+CD57+ cell expansion by flow cytometry. TCR beta VDJ and CDR3 profiling used genomic DNA as template. TCRdb recomputed calls from the reads with MiXCR, one row per CDR3 protein. This sample has under 250,000 distinct CDR3 sequences, with around 46% found just once. This chain uses TRBV25-1 with TRBJ2-1, with D possibly TRBD1 on 5 matching bases. The TCR was taken from a human donor with aplastic anemia. Material for sequencing was sorted CD4+, CD8+, or CD8+CD57+ T cells (not recorded which) from PBMCs. The CDR3 sequence: CASSRYRSSYNEQFF. Here the CDR3 DNA reads TGTGCCAGCAGCAGATACAGGAGCTCCTACAATGAGCAGTTCTTC.